This T cell receptor (beta chain) emerged from a study of control samples from healthy donors and cancer patients (dated by TCRdb to 2018 to 2021). There are 14 amino acids in the CDR3, from cysteine to phenylalanine inclusive. CDR3 DNA is the only sequence kept; it has 42 bases, read in frame from the first base. Taken from the germline V gene, the CDR1 and CDR2 loops are KGHSH and LQKENI. Trimming takes 3 bases from V and 0 bases from J, and the germline ends sit 8 bases apart. To prepare the library, the immunoSEQ multiplex PCR assay was applied. TCRdb carries this immuneACCESS record with in-frame sequences only. Its versions omit some clonotypes, under half of them owing to an unresolved V gene in the studies checked, with the rest unexplained. The sample profile shows fewer than 250,000 clones; about 89% of them were found once. The top ten constitute 1.8% of the sample. Of note for this clone: The antigen it binds to is not known. Per-nucleotide qualities are absent, and no much larger clonotype sits a single base away.

The sequence was obtained from a man younger than 40 in good health. The chain links TRBV18 with TRBJ1-2; a confident D gene designation cannot be given. The sequenced sample consisted of blood. The CDR3: CASSPAVANYGYTF. The nucleotide sequence is TGTGCCAGCTCACCGGCTGTTGCTAACTATGGCTACACCTTC. Joined to the reference TRBV18 and TRBJ1-2 proteins, this CDR3 gives the full variable domain: NAGVMQNPRHLVRRRGQEARLRCSPMKGHSHVYWYRQLPEEGLKFMVYLQKENIIDESGMPKERFSAEFPKEGPSILRIQQVVRGDSAAYFCASSPAVANYGYTFGSGTRLTVV.